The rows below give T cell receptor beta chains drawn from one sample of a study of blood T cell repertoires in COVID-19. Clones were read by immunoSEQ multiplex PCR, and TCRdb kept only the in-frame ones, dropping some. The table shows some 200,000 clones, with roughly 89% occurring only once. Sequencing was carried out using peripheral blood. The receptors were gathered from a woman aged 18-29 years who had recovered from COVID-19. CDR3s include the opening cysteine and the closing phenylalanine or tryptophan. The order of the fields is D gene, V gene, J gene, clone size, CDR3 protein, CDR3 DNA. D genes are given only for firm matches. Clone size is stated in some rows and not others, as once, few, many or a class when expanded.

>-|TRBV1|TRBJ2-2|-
CTSSHVTSPNTGELFF
TGCACCAGCAGCCATGTGACTAGCCCGAACACCGGGGAGCTGTTTTTT
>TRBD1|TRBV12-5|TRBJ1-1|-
CASGRTGGTEAFF
TGTGCTAGTGGACGGACAGGGGGCACTGAAGCTTTCTTT
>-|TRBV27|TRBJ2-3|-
CASSAAGLTDTQYF
TGTGCCAGCAGTGCGGCGGGGTTAACAGATACGCAGTATTTT
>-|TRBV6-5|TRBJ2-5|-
CASSYLQGGDETQYF
TGTGCCAGCAGTTATCTGCAGGGTGGGGATGAGACCCAGTACTTC
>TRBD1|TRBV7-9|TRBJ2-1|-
CASSSRQGFGYEQFF
TGTGCCAGCAGCTCCAGACAGGGTTTCGGGTATGAGCAGTTCTTC
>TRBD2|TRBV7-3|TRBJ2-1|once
CASSSPRGAGVGEQFF
TGTGCCAGCAGCTCACCCCGTGGAGCGGGAGTGGGTGAGCAGTTCTTC
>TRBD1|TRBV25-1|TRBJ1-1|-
CASRQNSQGVGPEAFF
TGTGCCAGCAGACAGAACTCACAGGGGGTCGGCCCTGAAGCTTTCTTT
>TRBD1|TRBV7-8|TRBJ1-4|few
CASSLVQGAGEKLFF
TGTGCCAGCAGCTTAGTACAGGGGGCTGGTGAAAAACTGTTTTTT
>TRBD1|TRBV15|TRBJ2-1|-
CATGQDRNEQFF
TGTGCCACCGGACAGGACCGAAATGAGCAGTTCTTC
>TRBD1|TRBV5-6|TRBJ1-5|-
CASSLPTGAHPNQPQHF
TGTGCCAGCAGCCTTCCGACAGGGGCCCACCCTAATCAGCCCCAGCATTTT
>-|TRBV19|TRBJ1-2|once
CASSPGRGNYGYTF
TGTGCCAGTAGCCCGGGGAGGGGAAACTATGGCTACACCTTC
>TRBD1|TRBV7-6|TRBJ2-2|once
CASSSSYGTGTVGELFF
TGTGCCAGCAGCTCCTCGTACGGGACAGGGACGGTCGGGGAGCTGTTTTTT